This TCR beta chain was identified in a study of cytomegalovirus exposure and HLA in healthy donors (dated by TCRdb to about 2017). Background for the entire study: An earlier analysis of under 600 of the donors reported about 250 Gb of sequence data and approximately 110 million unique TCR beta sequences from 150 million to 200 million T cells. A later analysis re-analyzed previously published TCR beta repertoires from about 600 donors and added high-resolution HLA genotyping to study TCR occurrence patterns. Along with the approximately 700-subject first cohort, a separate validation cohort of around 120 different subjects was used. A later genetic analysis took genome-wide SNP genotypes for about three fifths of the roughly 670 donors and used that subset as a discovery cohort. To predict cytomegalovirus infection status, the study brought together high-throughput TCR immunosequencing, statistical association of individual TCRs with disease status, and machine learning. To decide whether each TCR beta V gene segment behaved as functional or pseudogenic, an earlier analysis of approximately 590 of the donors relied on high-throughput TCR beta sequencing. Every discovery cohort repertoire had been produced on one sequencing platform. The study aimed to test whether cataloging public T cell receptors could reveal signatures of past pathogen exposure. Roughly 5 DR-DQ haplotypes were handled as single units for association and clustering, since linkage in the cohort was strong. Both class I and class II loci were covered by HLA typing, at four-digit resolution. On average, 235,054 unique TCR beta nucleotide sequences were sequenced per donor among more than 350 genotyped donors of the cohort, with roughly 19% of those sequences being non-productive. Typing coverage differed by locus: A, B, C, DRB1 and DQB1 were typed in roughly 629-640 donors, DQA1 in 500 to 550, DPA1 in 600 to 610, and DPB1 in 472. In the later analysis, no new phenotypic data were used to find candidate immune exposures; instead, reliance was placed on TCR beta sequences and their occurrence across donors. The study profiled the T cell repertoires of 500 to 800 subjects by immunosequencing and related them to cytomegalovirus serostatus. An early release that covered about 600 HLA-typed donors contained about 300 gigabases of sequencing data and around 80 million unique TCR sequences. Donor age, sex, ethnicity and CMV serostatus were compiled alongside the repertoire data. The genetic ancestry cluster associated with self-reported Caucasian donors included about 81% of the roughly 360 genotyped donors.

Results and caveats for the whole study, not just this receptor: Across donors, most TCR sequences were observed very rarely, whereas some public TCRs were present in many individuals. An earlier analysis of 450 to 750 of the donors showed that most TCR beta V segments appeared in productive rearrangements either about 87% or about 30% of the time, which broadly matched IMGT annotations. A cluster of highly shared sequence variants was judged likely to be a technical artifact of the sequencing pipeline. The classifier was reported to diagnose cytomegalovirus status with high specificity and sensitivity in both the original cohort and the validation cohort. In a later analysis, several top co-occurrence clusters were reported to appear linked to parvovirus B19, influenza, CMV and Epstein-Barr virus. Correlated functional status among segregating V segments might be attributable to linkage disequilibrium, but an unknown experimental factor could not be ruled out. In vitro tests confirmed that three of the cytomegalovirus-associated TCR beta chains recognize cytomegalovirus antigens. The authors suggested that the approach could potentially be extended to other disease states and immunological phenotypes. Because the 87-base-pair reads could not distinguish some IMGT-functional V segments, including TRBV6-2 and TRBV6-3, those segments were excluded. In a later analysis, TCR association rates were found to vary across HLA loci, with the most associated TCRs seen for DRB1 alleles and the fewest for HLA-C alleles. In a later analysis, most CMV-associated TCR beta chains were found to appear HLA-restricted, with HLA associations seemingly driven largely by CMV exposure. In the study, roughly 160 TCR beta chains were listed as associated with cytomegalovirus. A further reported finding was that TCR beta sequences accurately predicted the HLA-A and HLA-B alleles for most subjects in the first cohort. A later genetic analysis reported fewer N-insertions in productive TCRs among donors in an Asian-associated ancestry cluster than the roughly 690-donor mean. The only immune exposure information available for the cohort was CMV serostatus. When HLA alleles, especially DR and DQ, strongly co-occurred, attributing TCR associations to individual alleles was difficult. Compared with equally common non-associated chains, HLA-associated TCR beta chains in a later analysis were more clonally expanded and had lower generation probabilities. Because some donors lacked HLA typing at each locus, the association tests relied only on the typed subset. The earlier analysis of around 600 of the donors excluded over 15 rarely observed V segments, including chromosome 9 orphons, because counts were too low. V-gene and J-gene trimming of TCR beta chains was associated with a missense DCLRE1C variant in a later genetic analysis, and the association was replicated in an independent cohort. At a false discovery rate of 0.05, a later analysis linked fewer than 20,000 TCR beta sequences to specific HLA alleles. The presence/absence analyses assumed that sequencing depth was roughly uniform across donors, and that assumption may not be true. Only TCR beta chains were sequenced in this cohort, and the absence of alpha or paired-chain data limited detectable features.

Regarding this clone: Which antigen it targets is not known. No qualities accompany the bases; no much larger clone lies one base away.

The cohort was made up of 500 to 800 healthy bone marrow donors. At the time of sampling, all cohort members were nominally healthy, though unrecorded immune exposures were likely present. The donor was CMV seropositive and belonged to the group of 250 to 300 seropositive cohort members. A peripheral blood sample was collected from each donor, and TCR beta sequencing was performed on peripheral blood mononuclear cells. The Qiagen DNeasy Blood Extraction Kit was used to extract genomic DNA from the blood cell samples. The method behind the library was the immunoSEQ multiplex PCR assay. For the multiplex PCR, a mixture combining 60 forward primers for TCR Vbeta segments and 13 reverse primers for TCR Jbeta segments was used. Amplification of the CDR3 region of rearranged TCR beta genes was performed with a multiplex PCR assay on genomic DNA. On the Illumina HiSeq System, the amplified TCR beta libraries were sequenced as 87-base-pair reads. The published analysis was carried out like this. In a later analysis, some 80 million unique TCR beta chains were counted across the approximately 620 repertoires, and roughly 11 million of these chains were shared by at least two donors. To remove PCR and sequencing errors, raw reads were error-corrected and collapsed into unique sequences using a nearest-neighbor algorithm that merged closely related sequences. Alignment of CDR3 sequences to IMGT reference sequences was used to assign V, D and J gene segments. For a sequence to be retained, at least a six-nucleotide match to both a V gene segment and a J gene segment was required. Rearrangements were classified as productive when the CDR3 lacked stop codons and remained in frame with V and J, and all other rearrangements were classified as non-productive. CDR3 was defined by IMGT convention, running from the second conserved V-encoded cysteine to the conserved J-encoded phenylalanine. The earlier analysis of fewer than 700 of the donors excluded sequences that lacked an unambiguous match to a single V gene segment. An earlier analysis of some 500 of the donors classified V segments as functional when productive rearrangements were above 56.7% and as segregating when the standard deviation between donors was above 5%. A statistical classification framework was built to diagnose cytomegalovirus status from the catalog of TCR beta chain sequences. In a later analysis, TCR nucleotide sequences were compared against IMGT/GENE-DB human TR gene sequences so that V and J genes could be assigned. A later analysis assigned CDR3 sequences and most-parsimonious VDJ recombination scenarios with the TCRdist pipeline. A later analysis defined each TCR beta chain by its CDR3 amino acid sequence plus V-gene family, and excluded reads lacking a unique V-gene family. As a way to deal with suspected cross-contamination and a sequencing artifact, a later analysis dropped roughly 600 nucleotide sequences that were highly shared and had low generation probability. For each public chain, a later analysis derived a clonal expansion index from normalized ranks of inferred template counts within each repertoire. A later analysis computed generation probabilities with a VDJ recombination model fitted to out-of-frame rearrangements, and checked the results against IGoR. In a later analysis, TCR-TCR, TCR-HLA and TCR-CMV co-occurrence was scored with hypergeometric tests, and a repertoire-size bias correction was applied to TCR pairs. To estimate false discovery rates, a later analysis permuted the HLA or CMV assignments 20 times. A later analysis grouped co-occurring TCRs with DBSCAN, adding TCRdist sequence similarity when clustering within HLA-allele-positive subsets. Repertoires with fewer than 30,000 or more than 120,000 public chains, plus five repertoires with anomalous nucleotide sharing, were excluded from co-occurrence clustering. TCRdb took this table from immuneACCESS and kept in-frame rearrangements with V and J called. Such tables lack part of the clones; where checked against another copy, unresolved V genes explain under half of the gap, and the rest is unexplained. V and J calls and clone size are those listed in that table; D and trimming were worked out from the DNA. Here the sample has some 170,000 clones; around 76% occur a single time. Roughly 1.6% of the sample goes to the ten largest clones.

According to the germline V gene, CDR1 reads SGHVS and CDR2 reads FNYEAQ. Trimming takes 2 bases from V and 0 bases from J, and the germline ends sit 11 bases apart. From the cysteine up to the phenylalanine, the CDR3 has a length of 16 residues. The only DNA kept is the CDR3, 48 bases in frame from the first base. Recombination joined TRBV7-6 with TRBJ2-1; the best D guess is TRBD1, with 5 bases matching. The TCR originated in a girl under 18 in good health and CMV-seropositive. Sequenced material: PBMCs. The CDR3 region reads CASSLRYRSSYNEQFF. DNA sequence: TGTGCCAGCAGCTTAAGGTACAGGAGCTCCTACAATGAGCAGTTCTTC.